One and the same sample provided the 8 T cell receptor beta chains below, sequenced in a study of shared clonotypes between healthy human individuals. The data were produced by immunoSEQ multiplex PCR, yet TCRdb's version contains in-frame clones alone and is incomplete. The sample has around 2,000,000 clones, 85% to 95% seen once; the top ten hold about 0.13%. Sequencing was performed on naive CD4+ T cells sorted from blood. Described subset: CD45RA+ positively selected. The receptors derive from a man aged 18 to 35 in good health.

This chain joins TRBV9 and TRBJ2-3, with 11 bases matching TRBD2. CDR3 size: 17 residues. Germline V CDR1 and CDR2: SGDLS, YYNGEE. V trimming: 4 bases; J trimming: 0 bases; junction bases outside the gene matches: 7. The DNA for the CDR3 is TGTGCCAGCAGCCCTAGACTAGCGGGGATGAGCACAGATACGCAGTATTTT. Translating gives CASSPRLAGMSTDTQYF. Using reference TRBV9 and TRBJ2-3 for the parts outside the CDR3, the full variable domain is DSGVTQTPKHLITATGQRVTLRCSPRSGDLSVYWYQQSLDQGLQFLIQYYNGEERAKGNILERFSAQQFPDLHSELNLSSLELGDSALYFCASSPRLAGMSTDTQYFGPGTRLTVL.

The genes are TRBV5-4 and TRBJ1-2; 10 nucleotides match TRBD1. The CDR3 sequence is 18 residues long. Per germline, CDR1 SGHNT and CDR2 YYREEE (reference sequence). Trimming cost V 4 bases and J 5 bases; bases outside gene matches: 17. CDR3 DNA sequence: TGTGCCAGCAGCGTACCCGGGACAGGGGCGCCCCACCTGTATGGCTACACCTTC. It yields the protein CASSVPGTGAPHLYGYTF. Full variable domain (missing parts from reference TRBV5-4 and TRBJ1-2): ETGVTQSPTHLIKTRGQQVTLRCSSQSGHNTVSWYQQALGQGPQFIFQYYREEENGRGNFPPRFSGLQFPNYSSELNVNALELDDSALYLCASSVPGTGAPHLYGYTFGSGTRLTVV.

This clone was picked up one time. The DNA of the CDR3 is TGTGCCAGCAGCCCCAGGACAGGATCCTACGAGCAGTACTTC. Translated, it gives CASSPRTGSYEQYF. The chain recombines TRBV13 with TRBJ2-7, with 7 bases that match TRBD1. The J segment lost 1 base and the V segment lost 5 bases, leaving 5 bases of the junction unmatched. The germline gives CDR1 PRHDT, CDR2 FYEKMQ (reference sequence). This CDR3 region has 14 residues.

The chain links TRBV7-8 to TRBJ1-3, with D hard to call. This CDR3 has 13 amino acids. From germline, CDR1 is SGHVS and CDR2 FQNEAQ. V dropped 5 bases and J dropped 0 bases, with 5 bases sitting between them. Here the CDR3 reads CASSVDSGNTIYF. The DNA of the CDR3 is TGTGCCAGCAGCGTCGACTCTGGAAACACCATATATTTT.

The chain recombines TRBV15 with TRBJ2-7, with 10 bases identical to TRBD2. The V and J ends lost 0 bases and 6 bases, in that order; junction bases with no gene match: 8. The CDR3 is 16 residues long. The V gene's germline CDR1 is LNHNV and CDR2 YYDKDF (reference sequence). The CDR3 DNA sequence: TGTGCCACCAGCAGAGATAGGTCGCTAGCGGGAGTCGAGCAGTACTTC. It is translated as CATSRDRSLAGVEQYF.

This chain links TRBV18 with TRBJ2-3; D uncertain. Trimming took off 2 bases at V and 4 bases at J, with 4 bases between the two ends. The CDR3 covers 12 residues. Germline CDR1 reads KGHSH; CDR2 reads LQKENI. CDR3 region: CASSPFADTQYF. CDR3 nucleotide sequence: TGTGCCAGCTCACCATTCGCAGATACGCAGTATTTT.

This clone was counted a single time. In DNA form, the CDR3 reads TGTGCCAGCAGCTCTAATGGAGGAAAGGAAAAACTGTTTTTT. Translated: CASSSNGGKEKLFF. The V gene is TRBV7-2, the J gene TRBJ1-4; unclear D gene. The V gene's germline CDR1 is SGHTA and CDR2 FQGNSA. This CDR3 is 14 amino acids long. V lost 4 bases and J 8 bases, leaving 14 bases between the germline ends.

The V gene is TRBV27, the J gene TRBJ2-7, with 7 bases matching TRBD2. CDR3 length: 15 residues. The germline CDR1 and CDR2 sequences are MNHEY and SMNVEV (reference sequence). V was pared by 5 bases and J by 4 bases, with 11 bases of the junction left unmatched. CDR3 sequence (DNA): TGTGCCAGCAGTCCCCCACCCCCCGGGGGGTACGAGCAGTACTTC. Amino acids: CASSPPPPGGYEQYF.